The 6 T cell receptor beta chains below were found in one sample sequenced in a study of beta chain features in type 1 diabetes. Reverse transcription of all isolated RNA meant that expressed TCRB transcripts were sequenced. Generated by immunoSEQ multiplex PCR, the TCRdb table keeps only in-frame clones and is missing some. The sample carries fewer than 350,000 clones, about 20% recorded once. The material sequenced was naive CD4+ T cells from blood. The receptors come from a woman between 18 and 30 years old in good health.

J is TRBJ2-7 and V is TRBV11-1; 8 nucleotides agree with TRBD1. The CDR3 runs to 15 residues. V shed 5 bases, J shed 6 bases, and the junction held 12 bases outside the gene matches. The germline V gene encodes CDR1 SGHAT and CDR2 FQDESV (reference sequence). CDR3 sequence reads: CASSRTGNKGSEQYF. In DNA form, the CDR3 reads TGTGCCAGCAGCCGGACAGGGAACAAAGGTAGCGAGCAGTACTTC.

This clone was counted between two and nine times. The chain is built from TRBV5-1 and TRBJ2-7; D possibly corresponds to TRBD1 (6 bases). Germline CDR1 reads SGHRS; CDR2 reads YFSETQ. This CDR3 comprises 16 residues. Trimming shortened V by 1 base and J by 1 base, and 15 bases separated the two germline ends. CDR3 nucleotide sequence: TGCGCCAGCAGCTTGTCACTGACAAGGGGGTCCTACGAGCAGTACTTC. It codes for CASSLSLTRGSYEQYF.

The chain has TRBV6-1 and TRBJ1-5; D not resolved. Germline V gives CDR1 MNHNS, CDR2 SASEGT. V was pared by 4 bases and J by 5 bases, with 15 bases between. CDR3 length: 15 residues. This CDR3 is CASSGSDSGYQPQHF. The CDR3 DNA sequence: TGTGCCAGCAGTGGGTCTGATAGCGGTTATCAGCCCCAGCATTTT.

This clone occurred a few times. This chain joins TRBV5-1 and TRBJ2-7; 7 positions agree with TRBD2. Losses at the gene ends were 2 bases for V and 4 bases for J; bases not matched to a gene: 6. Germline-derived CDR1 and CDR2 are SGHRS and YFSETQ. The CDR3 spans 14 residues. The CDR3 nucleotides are TGCGCCAGCAGCTTATCCAGCGGGGATTACGAGCAGTACTTC. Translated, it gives CASSLSSGDYEQYF. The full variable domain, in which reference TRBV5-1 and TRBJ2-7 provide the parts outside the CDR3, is KAGVTQTPRYLIKTRGQQVTLSCSPISGHRSVSWYQQTPGQGLQFLFEYFSETQRNKGNFPGRFSGRQFSNSRSEMNVSTLELGDSALYLCASSLSSGDYEQYFGPGTRLTVT.

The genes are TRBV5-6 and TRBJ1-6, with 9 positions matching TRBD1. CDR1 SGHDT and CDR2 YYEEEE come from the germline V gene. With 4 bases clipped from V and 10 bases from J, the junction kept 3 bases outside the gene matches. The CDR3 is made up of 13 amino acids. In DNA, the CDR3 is TGTGCCAGCAGCCGACAGGGGGGCTCACCCCTCCACTTT. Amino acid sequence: CASSRQGGSPLHF. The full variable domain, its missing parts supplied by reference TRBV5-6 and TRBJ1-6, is DAGVTQSPTHLIKTRGQQVTLRCSPKSGHDTVSWYQQALGQGPQFIFQYYEEEERQRGNFPDRFSGHQFPNYSSELNVNALLLGDSALYLCASSRQGGSPLHFGNGTRLTVT.

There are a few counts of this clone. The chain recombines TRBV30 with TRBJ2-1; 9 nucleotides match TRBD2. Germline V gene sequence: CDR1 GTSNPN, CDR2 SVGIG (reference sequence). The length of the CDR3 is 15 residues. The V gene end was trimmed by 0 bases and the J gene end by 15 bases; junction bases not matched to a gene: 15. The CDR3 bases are TGTGCCTGGAGTGTACGGGGCGGGAGGGCCCAAGTTGGGTTCTTC. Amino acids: CAWSVRGGRAQVGFF.